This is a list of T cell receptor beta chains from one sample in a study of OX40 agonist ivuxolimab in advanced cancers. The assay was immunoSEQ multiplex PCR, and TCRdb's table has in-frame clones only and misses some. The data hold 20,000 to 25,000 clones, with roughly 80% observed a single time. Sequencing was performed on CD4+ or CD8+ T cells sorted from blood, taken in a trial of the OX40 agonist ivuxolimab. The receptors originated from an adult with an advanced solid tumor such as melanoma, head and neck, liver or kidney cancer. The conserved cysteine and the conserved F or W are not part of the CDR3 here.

CDR3 protein: ATFAGYT
V gene: TRBV6-5
J gene: TRBJ1-2

CDR3 protein: SVSTGELF
V gene: TRBV29-1
J gene: TRBJ2-2

CDR3 protein: ASSAGQGVAEAF
V gene: TRBV9
J gene: TRBJ1-1

CDR3 protein: ASSSLPAAPQH
V gene: TRBV6-5
J gene: TRBJ1-5

CDR3 protein: ASSSGATNTEAF
V gene: TRBV6-5
J gene: TRBJ1-1

CDR3 protein: AAKLADSYNEQF
V gene: TRBV11-2
J gene: TRBJ2-1

CDR3 protein: ASRGQGNYGYT
V gene: TRBV13
J gene: TRBJ1-2

CDR3 protein: ASSIHSYQPQH
V gene: TRBV19
J gene: TRBJ1-5

CDR3 protein: ASSEIYKTGELF
V gene: TRBV10-1
J gene: TRBJ2-2

CDR3 protein: ASSIAGTDNEKLF
V gene: TRBV4-2
J gene: TRBJ1-4

CDR3 protein: AWSVRQRMQY
V gene: TRBV30
J gene: TRBJ2-3

CDR3 protein: ASGQESGMYTEAF
V gene: TRBV12-5
J gene: TRBJ1-1

CDR3 protein: ASSRGGTGWTEAF
V gene: TRBV7-2
J gene: TRBJ1-1

CDR3 protein: ASSQGTGGSYEQY
V gene: TRBV4-3
J gene: TRBJ2-7

CDR3 protein: ASRDLAKGTDTQY
V gene: TRBV2
J gene: TRBJ2-3

CDR3 protein: ASSAGDTGELF
V gene: TRBV6-4
J gene: TRBJ2-2

CDR3 protein: ATRLERDTGELF
V gene: TRBV2
J gene: TRBJ2-2

CDR3 protein: ASSLEGIGGSPLH
V gene: TRBV5-1
J gene: TRBJ1-6

CDR3 protein: ASSFTSGAETQY
V gene: TRBV7-2
J gene: TRBJ2-5